The following is a T cell receptor (beta chain) sequence with its context. The record originates from a study of blood T cell repertoires in COVID-19. As for the study in general: PBMCs, B-cell-depleted T cells, or T cells were the source of the cDNA or gDNA that made up the material.

Looked up from germline, CDR1 is LGHDT and CDR2 is YNNKEL (reference sequence). V shed 3 bases, J shed 4 bases, and the junction held 13 bases outside the gene matches. The CDR3 runs 18 residues. Original processing notes: Amplified reference gene primers provided the basis for estimating nucleated cell counts. Profiled with immunoSEQ multiplex PCR; TCRdb holds only in-frame clones, not every one. The D gene and trimming were derived from the DNA, and the V and J assignments and clone size from that table. The sample carries approximately 230,000 clones, 82% recorded once. The material sequenced was peripheral blood. This receptor was taken from a woman of 80 years or more with active or convalescent COVID-19. V usage is TRBV3-1 (or the pseudogene TRBV3-2) and J usage is TRBJ1-4, with TRBD1 matching over 8 bases. The CDR3 is CASSQDMTGEFHNEKLFF. The CDR3 DNA reads TGTGCCAGCAGCCAGGATATGACAGGGGAGTTCCATAATGAAAAACTGTTTTTT.